The sequence of this T cell receptor (beta chain) was determined in a study of Ad26.COV2.S vaccination and SARS-CoV-2 variants. Regarding treatment: around 19 received Ad26.COV2.S at low or high dose, single or two shots; about 5 received placebo; per-sample allocation not given. Sampling was performed 63 days after the first vaccine or placebo injection. Data came from immunoSEQ multiplex PCR; TCRdb stores just in-frame clones and leaves some out. The table lists hundreds of thousands of clones, around 89% of them singletons. Germline-derived CDR1 and CDR2 are KGHSH and LQKENI. The V end lost 2 bases, the J end lost 2 bases, and 7 bases lay between the germline ends. This CDR3 spans 15 amino acids.

The material was peripheral blood, obtained in a trial of Ad26.COV2.S vaccine versus placebo. This receptor was identified in a person between 18 and 65 years old who received the Ad26.COV2.S COVID-19 vaccine or a placebo. This sequence joins TRBV18 and TRBJ2-6, with D possibly TRBD1 on 6 matching bases. This chain's CDR3 is CASSPTGTGANVLTF. CDR3 coding DNA: TGTGCCAGCTCACCAACAGGGACTGGGGCCAACGTCCTGACTTTC.